These 21 T cell receptor beta chains originate from one sample sequenced in a study of response to subunit inactivated influenza vaccine. TCRdb used MiXCR to reprocess the RT-PCR reads, holding one entry per CDR3 protein. The data show about 800,000 distinct CDR3 sequences, about 20% seen once. The material sequenced was PBMCs from blood, taken roughly 5 days after vaccination. The receptors stem from a man aged 45-65 years who received an inactivated influenza vaccine.

The V gene is TRBV5-1, the J gene TRBJ2-5; D gene ambiguous. Trimming removed 0 bases from V and 5 bases from J, with 11 bases in between. The V gene's germline CDR1 is SGHRS and CDR2 YFSETQ. CDR3 length: 14 residues. The DNA of the CDR3 is TGCGCCAGCAGCTTGGAGAAGGGTTGGGAGACCCAGTACTTC. Encoded protein: CASSLEKGWETQYF.

V is TRBV6-5 and J is TRBJ2-5; 9 positions agree with TRBD2. Germline CDR1 MNHEY, CDR2 SVGAGI. V lost 3 bases to trimming and J lost 1 base; unmatched junction nucleotides: 3. CDR3 length: 15 residues. This chain's CDR3 is CASSYLAGLQETQYF. The CDR3 coding sequence is TGTGCCAGCAGTTATCTAGCGGGGCTCCAAGAGACCCAGTACTTC.

This clonotype was counted only a few times. The chain links TRBV7-8 to TRBJ1-1; D may be TRBD1 (5 bases). The CDR3 runs 15 residues. The germline V gene encodes CDR1 SGHVS and CDR2 FQNEAQ. With 5 bases removed from V and 7 bases from J, the gap between germline ends came to 20 bases. The CDR3 DNA sequence: TGTGCCAGCAGCGCAGGGACCGGCCCAGCGTATGAAGCTTTCTTT. Translation: CASSAGTGPAYEAFF.

This sequence joins TRBV18 and TRBJ2-4; perhaps D is TRBD1 or TRBD2 (5 bases each). CDR1 is KGHSH, CDR2 LQKENI, per germline. The CDR3 extends over 15 amino acids. Trimming removed 3 bases from V and 5 bases from J, with 14 bases in between. In DNA form, the CDR3 reads TGTGCCAGCTCACCGGATTTTGGGGGAGAAAACATTCAGTACTTC. Translation gives CASSPDFGGENIQYF.

This clonotype was picked up a small number of times. The rearrangement links TRBV4-3 to TRBJ2-1; a weak D match, TRBD1 (6 bases). Deletions cut 0 bases from V and 8 bases from J, with 20 bases between. This CDR3 region has 17 residues. Per germline, CDR1 LGHNA and CDR2 YSLEER. The CDR3 sequence: CASSQDGSHQGIYEQFF. CDR3 in DNA: TGCGCCAGCAGCCAAGATGGGTCACACCAGGGGATTTATGAGCAGTTCTTC.

This clonotype was counted a few times. The junction does not match germline at one end; this may be a read error. The chain carries TRBV7-2 and TRBJ2-5; D unclear. The CDR3 covers 11 residues. Germline V lookup: CDR1 SGHTA, CDR2 FQGNSA. The DNA of the CDR3 is TGTGCCAGCAGCTTAGGGTGGAGTCCGGACTTC. Its protein product is CASSLGWSPDF.

This clonotype has a handful of counts. The V and J genes are TRBV20-1 and TRBJ2-7; tentatively, D is TRBD2 (7 bases). The CDR3 sequence is 14 residues long. Looked up from germline, CDR1 is DFQATT and CDR2 is SNEGSKA (reference sequence). With 6 bases removed from V and 5 bases from J, the gap between germline ends came to 20 bases. DNA of the CDR3: TGCAGTGCCGACGAGGTGGGGGGGCCTCACGAGCAGTACTTC. Residues: CSADEVGGPHEQYF.

The chain employs TRBV20-1 and TRBJ2-3, with D possibly TRBD2 on 5 matching bases. This CDR3 is 15 amino acids long. Germline CDR1 and CDR2: DFQATT and SNEGSKA (reference sequence). V was trimmed by 0 bases and J by 6 bases, leaving 16 bases between them. CDR3 amino acids: CSAREGVGVSDTQYF. The CDR3 region has the DNA TGCAGTGCTAGAGAGGGAGTAGGTGTCTCCGATACGCAGTATTTT.

The chain combines TRBV4-3 with TRBJ2-2; D perhaps matches TRBD1 (6 bases). This CDR3 is 20 amino acids long. Germline loops: CDR1 LGHNA, CDR2 YSLEER. Between the trimmed V and J ends, which lost 0 bases and 0 bases, there was a span of 20 bases. The CDR3 reads CASSQDQVTGYSANTGELFF. The CDR3 DNA follows: TGCGCCAGCAGCCAAGATCAAGTGACAGGCTATTCAGCGAACACCGGGGAGCTGTTTTTT.

Ten or more counts support this clonotype. The CDR3 protein is CASSRQGLSYEQYF. The CDR3 nucleotides are TGTGCCAGCAGTCGACAGGGTTTATCCTACGAGCAGTACTTC. The rearrangement joins TRBV12-3 or TRBV12-4 to TRBJ2-7; 7 nucleotides agree with TRBD1. V lost 5 bases to trimming and J lost 1 base; unmatched junction nucleotides: 5. The CDR3 has 14 residues.

This clonotype was seen only a few times. This rearrangement joins TRBV4-3 to TRBJ2-3; perhaps TRBD1 as D (7 bases). Trimming left V 4 bases short and J 2 bases short, with 13 bases between. There are 15 residues in the CDR3. CDR1 and CDR2 from the germline V gene are LGHNA and YSLEER. The CDR3 sequence: CASSLEGAHTDTQYF. CDR3 DNA sequence: TGCGCCAGCAGCCTGGAGGGGGCACACACAGATACGCAGTATTTT.

This chain connects TRBV7-9 to TRBJ2-3; no clear D. V dropped 4 bases and J dropped 3 bases, with 11 bases sitting between them. CDR3 length: 14 residues. The V gene's germline CDR1 is SEHNR and CDR2 FQNEAQ (reference sequence). This chain's CDR3 is CASSSTIETDTQYF. The CDR3 bases are TGTGCCAGCAGCTCGACGATCGAGACAGATACGCAGTATTTT.

The genes are TRBV28 and TRBJ2-4; a weak D match, TRBD1 (6 bases). The V gene lost 5 bases and the J gene lost 6 bases, with 17 bases spanning the gap. The CDR3 runs to 15 residues. Germline CDR1 MDHEN, CDR2 SYDVKM. The CDR3 spells CASSRSGVSANIQYF. CDR3 DNA: TGTGCCAGCAGTCGTTCAGGGGTTAGTGCAAACATTCAGTACTTC.

This clonotype was recorded a few times. The chain recombines TRBV5-1 with TRBJ2-7; no clear D gene. V was shortened by 5 bases and J by 0 bases, with 9 bases between the two germline ends. Germline V gives CDR1 SGHRS, CDR2 YFSETQ. The CDR3 runs to 13 residues. The CDR3 is CASRAASSYEQYF. In DNA form, the CDR3 reads TGCGCCAGCAGAGCCGCGAGCTCCTACGAGCAGTACTTC. The full variable domain, in which reference TRBV5-1 and TRBJ2-7 provide the parts outside the CDR3, is KAGVTQTPRYLIKTRGQQVTLSCSPISGHRSVSWYQQTPGQGLQFLFEYFSETQRNKGNFPGRFSGRQFSNSRSEMNVSTLELGDSALYLCASRAASSYEQYFGPGTRLTVT.

This chain uses TRBV12-3 or TRBV12-4 with TRBJ2-4; 9 bases match TRBD1. Losses at the gene ends were 5 bases for V and 8 bases for J; bases not matched to a gene: 10. This CDR3 region has 15 residues. The CDR3 DNA follows: TGTGCCAGCAGTCCGACCGGGACAGGGAAGGACATTCAGTACTTC. This gives the protein CASSPTGTGKDIQYF.

This chain uses TRBV4-3 with TRBJ2-6; the D gene could be TRBD1 or TRBD2 (5 bases each). The CDR3 has 17 amino acids. Germline V gene lookup returns CDR1 LGHNA and CDR2 YSLEER. V was shortened by 3 bases and J by 0 bases, with 12 bases between the two germline ends. CDR3 nucleotides: TGCGCCAGCAGCCACCGAAAGGGGACCTCTGGGGCCAACGTCCTGACTTTC. Amino acids: CASSHRKGTSGANVLTF.

This clonotype was counted only a few times. This rearrangement joins TRBV12-3 or TRBV12-4 to TRBJ2-7; D possibly corresponds to TRBD1 (6 bases). This CDR3 is built from 16 residues. Trimming removed 5 bases from V and 2 bases from J, with 19 bases in between. CDR3 DNA: TGTGCCAGCAGTCCGACCTCGGGTCAGGGGACCTACGAGCAGTACTTC. Protein: CASSPTSGQGTYEQYF.

This clonotype turned up a few times. The chain employs TRBV6-2 or TRBV6-3 and TRBJ2-7; tentatively, D is TRBD1 (5 bases). Trimming took off 0 bases at V and 5 bases at J, with 17 bases between the two ends. This CDR3 has 16 amino acids. Germline CDR1 and CDR2: MNHEY and SVGEGT. The CDR3 DNA reads as TGTGCCAGCAGTTACTCAAGGGGCTTGAATCCTAACGAGCAGTACTTC. Translating gives CASSYSRGLNPNEQYF.

This clonotype occurred many times. The chain links TRBV20-1 to TRBJ2-3; D possibly matches TRBD1 or TRBD2 (5 bases each). V lost 0 bases to trimming and J lost 10 bases, with 20 bases between them. The CDR3 has 15 residues. From germline, CDR1 is DFQATT and CDR2 SNEGSKA (reference sequence). DNA for the CDR3: TGCAGTGCTAGAGATGACCGGGGACCCCCCCCTTCGCAGTATTTT. Protein sequence: CSARDDRGPPPSQYF.

In its sample, this clonotype was seen a few times. This sequence joins TRBV4-2 and TRBJ2-7; 8 positions match TRBD2. CDR3 length equals 18 residues. V lost 3 bases and J lost 4; bases outside the gene matches: 17. From germline, CDR1 is LGHNA and CDR2 YNFKEQ. The CDR3 sequence is CASSHLNDKRERRYEQYF. The CDR3, as DNA: TGTGCCAGCAGCCATCTCAATGATAAGCGGGAGCGAAGGTACGAGCAGTACTTC.

CDR3 sequence: CASSPGTSVTEQYF. The DNA of the CDR3 is TGTGCCAGCAGCCCCGGGACTAGCGTAACCGAGCAGTACTTC. The rearrangement uses TRBV7-8 and TRBJ2-7; 10 positions agree with TRBD2. Germline CDR1 SGHVS, CDR2 FQNEAQ. The CDR3 consists of 14 residues. The V gene end was trimmed by 5 bases and the J gene end by 6 bases; junction bases not matched to a gene: 7.